Listed here are 13 T cell receptor beta chains from one sample, sequenced in a study of shared clonotypes between healthy human individuals. Repertoires were generated with immunoSEQ multiplex PCR, while TCRdb's copy carries only in-frame clones and drops some. The top ten hold approximately 0.52% of the sample, which has some 1,100,000 clones, approximately 80% seen once. The material sequenced was memory CD4+ T cells from PBMCs. This sample's subset: CD45RA-negative fraction. Receptors originate from a man younger than 30 in good health. Some clones in this sample may be carry-over from other donors' samples.

The chain recombines TRBV5-1 with TRBJ2-1; tentatively, D is TRBD2 (6 bases). This CDR3 is built from 15 residues. Looked up from germline, CDR1 is SGHRS and CDR2 is YFSETQ. V lost 4 bases and J 5 bases, leaving 16 bases between the germline ends. CDR3 sequence (DNA): TGCGCCAGCAGCACGCATAGCGGAGGCAACAATGAGCAGTTCTTC. It specifies CASSTHSGGNNEQFF.

The rearrangement links TRBV18 to TRBJ1-4, with D uncertain. V gave up 3 bases and J gave up 5 bases, with 16 bases separating them. The CDR3 has 16 amino acids. Germline V gives CDR1 KGHSH, CDR2 LQKENI. CDR3 region: CASSPGVPAQNEKLFF. The CDR3 bases are TGTGCCAGCTCACCCGGAGTACCAGCACAGAATGAAAAACTGTTTTTT.

This chain connects TRBV5-1 to TRBJ2-1; 9 bases line up with TRBD2. V shed 2 bases, J shed 1 base, and the junction held 4 bases outside the gene matches. CDR1 is SGHRS, CDR2 YFSETQ, per germline. The length of the CDR3 is 16 residues. The CDR3 DNA sequence: TGCGCCAGCAGCTTCCTAGCGGGACGGTCCTACAATGAGCAGTTCTTC. Translating it yields CASSFLAGRSYNEQFF. Drawing the rest from reference TRBV5-1 and TRBJ2-1, the complete variable domain is KAGVTQTPRYLIKTRGQQVTLSCSPISGHRSVSWYQQTPGQGLQFLFEYFSETQRNKGNFPGRFSGRQFSNSRSEMNVSTLELGDSALYLCASSFLAGRSYNEQFFGPGTRLTVL.

V gene TRBV27 combines with J gene TRBJ2-4; the D gene could be TRBD1 or TRBD2 (5 bases each). The CDR3 sequence is 19 residues long. Germline CDR1 is MNHEY and CDR2 is SMNVEV (reference sequence). Deletions cut 6 bases from V and 0 bases from J, with 24 bases between. As DNA, the CDR3 is TGTGCCAGCAGCCCCCTCGGGACGGCCAACACCTTAGCCAAAAACATTCAGTACTTC. The encoded protein is CASSPLGTANTLAKNIQYF.

This clone was detected a few times. This sequence joins TRBV5-4 and TRBJ1-1; 10 bases fit TRBD1. The CDR3 consists of 14 residues. V shed 5 bases, J shed 4 bases, and the junction held 5 bases outside the gene matches. Germline assignment: CDR1 SGHNT and CDR2 YYREEE (reference sequence). This chain's CDR3 is CASRDRGRGTEAFF. In DNA, the CDR3 is TGTGCCAGCAGAGACAGGGGGCGCGGCACTGAAGCTTTCTTT.

The chain is built from TRBV6-5 and TRBJ1-1, with TRBD1 matching 8 bases. The germline V gene encodes CDR1 MNHEY and CDR2 SVGAGI. The CDR3 covers 13 residues. Trimming at V came to 6 bases and at J to 4 bases, leaving 4 bases not matched to a gene. In nucleotides, the CDR3 is TGTGCCAGCAGCCGGACAGGGTTCACTGAAGCTTTCTTT. Translated, it gives CASSRTGFTEAFF.

The chain uses TRBV12-5 and TRBJ2-3, with D possibly being TRBD1 (6 bases). The germline CDR1 and CDR2 sequences are LGHNT and FRNRAP. The CDR3 is 15 amino acids. The V and J ends lost 2 bases and 0 bases respectively, with 9 bases between them. The CDR3 coding sequence is TGTGCTAGTGGTTTGACAGGGAGCAGCACAGATACGCAGTATTTT. Translating gives CASGLTGSSTDTQYF.

This chain uses TRBV11-2 with TRBJ2-7; 10 bases are a match to TRBD2. J gave up 0 bases and V 0 bases, and 5 bases lay outside the gene matches. The length of the CDR3 is 17 residues. Germline V gene sequence: CDR1 SGHAT, CDR2 FQNNGV. The CDR3 DNA reads as TGTGCCAGCAGCTTAGATGGGCTAGCGGGAGTCTCCTACGAGCAGTACTTC. Translating gives CASSLDGLAGVSYEQYF.

This rearrangement joins TRBV30 to TRBJ2-4; unclear D gene. V was trimmed by 1 base and J by 7 bases, leaving 5 bases between them. Germline lookup yields CDR1 GTSNPN and CDR2 SVGIG (reference sequence). CDR3 size: 11 residues. The CDR3 protein is CAWSGGNIQYF. The CDR3 nucleotides are TGTGCCTGGAGTGGGGGTAACATTCAGTACTTC. The whole variable domain, filled in from reference TRBV30 and TRBJ2-4, reads SQTIHQWPATLVQPVGSPLSLECTVEGTSNPNLYWYRQAAGRGLQLLFYSVGIGQISSEVPQNLSASRPQDRQFILSSKKLLLSDSGFYLCAWSGGNIQYFGAGTRLSVL.

The chain combines TRBV30 with TRBJ2-1; D is undetermined. This CDR3 is built from 13 residues. V was trimmed by 2 bases and J by 10 bases, leaving 15 bases between them. The germline V gene encodes CDR1 GTSNPN and CDR2 SVGIG (reference sequence). The CDR3 bases are TGTGCCTGGAGTTCTAGGACGGGTCAAGAGCAGTTCTTC. This sequence encodes CAWSSRTGQEQFF.

Worth noting for this clone: At the DNA level, this CDR3 is encoded by other sequences in the same sample as well. The J gene is TRBJ2-5, the V gene TRBV9; D gene uncertain. The V and J ends lost 2 bases and 3 bases respectively, with 8 bases between them. Germline-derived CDR1 and CDR2 are SGDLS and YYNGEE. CDR3 length: 13 residues. The DNA of the CDR3 is TGTGCCAGCAGCGTCGCCGCTAAAGAGACCCAGTACTTC. As protein: CASSVAAKETQYF.

The chain carries TRBV2 and TRBJ1-4, with D unclear. The V and J ends lost 9 bases and 0 bases respectively, with 14 bases between them. The CDR3 spans 15 residues. Germline V lookup: CDR1 SNHLY, CDR2 FYNNEI. The CDR3 coding sequence is TGTGCCAGTTTCACTCGACCCACAACTAATGAAAAACTGTTTTTT. Translation: CASFTRPTTNEKLFF.

In its sample, this clone was seen a few times. V and J are TRBV27 and TRBJ2-2, with D perhaps matching TRBD1 (5 bases). Per the germline V gene, CDR1 is MNHEY and CDR2 is SMNVEV (reference sequence). The CDR3 length is 16 residues. Trimming stripped 2 bases from V and 4 bases from J, with 14 bases between. CDR3 residues: CASSLRQGPFTGELFF. As DNA, the CDR3 is TGTGCCAGCAGTTTACGGCAGGGCCCCTTCACCGGGGAGCTGTTTTTT.